Below are 31 T cell receptor beta chains sequenced from a single sample in a study of blood T cell repertoires in COVID-19. Sequenced by immunoSEQ multiplex PCR; TCRdb stores in-frame clones only, minus some. This table holds 200,000 to 250,000 clones, 85% to 90% found once. The sequenced sample was PBMCs or T cells enriched from blood (not recorded which). The source is a man aged 50-59 years who had been exposed to COVID-19.

The rearrangement joins TRBV13 to TRBJ1-1; D is possibly TRBD1 (6 bases). The CDR3 contains 14 residues. Germline V gives CDR1 PRHDT, CDR2 FYEKMQ (reference sequence). V was trimmed by 3 bases and J by 8 bases, leaving 16 bases between them. CDR3 region: CASSFPTGQGEAFF. In DNA form, the CDR3 reads TGTGCCAGCAGCTTCCCGACGGGACAAGGCGAAGCTTTCTTT.

This chain connects TRBV4-1 to TRBJ1-6; possibly TRBD1 for D (5 bases). There are 16 residues in the CDR3. Germline V lookup: CDR1 MGHRA, CDR2 YSYEKL. The V and J ends lost 3 bases and 10 bases respectively, with 19 bases between them. The CDR3 region is CASSHIPGPPRSPLHF. The CDR3 DNA follows: TGCGCCAGCAGCCACATCCCAGGGCCCCCCAGGTCACCCCTCCACTTT.

The chain carries TRBV29-1 and TRBJ1-1; 8 bases fit TRBD1. This CDR3 has 13 residues. V lost 7 bases to trimming and J lost 4 bases; unmatched junction nucleotides: 8. The germline gives CDR1 SQVTM, CDR2 ANQGSEA. The CDR3 coding sequence is TGCAGCGCCCCCGACAGGGGAGGCACTGAAGCTTTCTTT. Translating gives CSAPDRGGTEAFF.

This chain uses TRBV7-9 with TRBJ1-4, with 8 nucleotides matching TRBD1. The CDR3 is 15 amino acids. CDR1 SEHNR and CDR2 FQNEAQ come from the germline V gene (reference sequence). Losses at the gene ends were 4 bases for V and 3 bases for J; bases not matched to a gene: 4. CDR3 amino acids: CASSSRQGSNEKLFF. Here the CDR3 DNA reads TGTGCCAGCAGCTCTCGACAGGGGTCTAATGAAAAACTGTTTTTT.

This clone was observed a single time. One junction end does not reproduce the germline sequence, and a read error may be involved. The chain joins TRBV7-7 to TRBJ2-1, with D uncertain. CDR3 length equals 16 residues. Germline assignment: CDR1 SSHAT and CDR2 FNYEAQ (reference sequence). Written as DNA, the CDR3 is TGTGCTAGCAGCCCGAATCTCCATAGCTCCTACAATGAGCAGTTCTTC. Encoded protein: CASSPNLHSSYNEQFF.

This clone was picked up one time. The rearrangement links TRBV28 to TRBJ1-6; possibly TRBD1 for D (6 bases). The V end was cut by 5 bases, the J end by 0 bases, with 23 bases between. The CDR3 is 20 amino acids. The germline gives CDR1 MDHEN, CDR2 SYDVKM. The CDR3: CASSLPEPTGPSSYNSPLHF. The CDR3 coding sequence is TGTGCCAGCAGTCTTCCAGAACCCACAGGGCCCAGCTCCTATAATTCACCCCTCCACTTT.

This sequence joins TRBV28 and TRBJ2-1; a weak D match, TRBD2 (6 bases). Germline V gene sequence: CDR1 MDHEN, CDR2 SYDVKM. The ends were cut back, 5 bases at V and 2 bases at J, with 10 bases in the middle. This CDR3 is 14 amino acids long. DNA for the CDR3: TGTGCCAGCAGTAGGGGAGGCCCCTACAATGAGCAGTTCTTC. Translating it yields CASSRGGPYNEQFF.

The V gene is TRBV19, the J gene TRBJ1-1; D uncertain. The CDR3 runs 15 residues. V lost 1 base, J lost 4 bases, and 13 bases lay in between. Germline values: CDR1 LNHDA, CDR2 SQIVND (reference sequence). The CDR3 reads CASSIGGYGSTEAFF. The DNA for the CDR3 is TGTGCCAGTAGTATAGGCGGGTACGGAAGCACTGAAGCTTTCTTT.

The chain uses TRBV5-1 and TRBJ2-7; D might be TRBD2 (5 bases). V lost 3 bases and J 1 base, leaving 11 bases between the germline ends. Germline V gene sequence: CDR1 SGHRS, CDR2 YFSETQ. The CDR3 is 14 amino acids. The CDR3, as DNA: TGCGCCAGCAGCTCGGAGGCAGATTCCTACGAGCAGTACGTC. Its protein product is CASSSEADSYEQYV.

The chain combines TRBV6-2 or TRBV6-3 with TRBJ2-3; D not resolved. The V gene lost 3 bases and the J gene lost 1 base, with 8 bases spanning the gap. Germline V gives CDR1 MNHEY, CDR2 SVGEGT. There are 14 residues in the CDR3. The CDR3 nucleotides read TGTGCCAGCAGTTATGCGAGTGGCACAGATACGCAGTATTTT. This codes for CASSYASGTDTQYF.

The V call is TRBV5-1, the J call TRBJ1-1; 7 bases align to TRBD1. The CDR3 runs 17 residues. Trimming at V came to 0 bases and at J to 5 bases, leaving 13 bases not matched to a gene. Germline V gene data show CDR1 as SGHRS and CDR2 as YFSETQ. CDR3 sequence reads: CASSLVRGSGGGTEAFF. In DNA, the CDR3 is TGCGCCAGCAGCTTGGTAAGGGGATCAGGGGGAGGAACTGAAGCTTTCTTT.

This sequence joins TRBV5-4 and TRBJ2-3, with D tentatively TRBD2 (6 bases). V shed 4 bases and J shed 1 base, with 10 bases lying between them. Germline values: CDR1 SGHNT, CDR2 YYREEE (reference sequence). The CDR3 contains 14 residues. The CDR3 spells CASSPRDGTDTQYF. The CDR3 DNA is TGTGCCAGCAGCCCGCGGGACGGCACAGATACGCAGTATTTT.

The chain combines TRBV7-2 with TRBJ1-1; TRBD1 might be the D (5 bases). CDR1 SGHTA and CDR2 FQGNSA come from the germline V gene. Deletions cut 5 bases from V and 1 base from J, with 8 bases between. The CDR3 consists of 13 residues. The CDR3 is CASSHGQNTEAFF. In DNA form, the CDR3 reads TGTGCCAGCAGCCACGGACAGAACACTGAAGCTTTCTTT.

This clone was recorded once. The chain carries TRBV18 and TRBJ1-2; D is perhaps TRBD1 (6 bases). The CDR3 runs 14 residues. V lost 4 bases and J lost 4, with 13 bases in between. Per germline, CDR1 KGHSH and CDR2 LQKENI. The CDR3 DNA follows: TGTGCCAGCTCACTTCGGACAGCCCTCTATGGCTACACCTTC. This codes for CASSLRTALYGYTF.

This chain uses TRBV5-1 with TRBJ2-7, with D tentatively TRBD2 (6 bases). There are 12 residues in the CDR3. Per the germline V gene, CDR1 is SGHRS and CDR2 is YFSETQ. V shed 4 bases and J shed 12 bases, with 17 bases lying between them. CDR3 residues: CASSHGTDHPYF. The CDR3 nucleotides are TGCGCCAGCAGCCACGGGACTGACCATCCGTACTTC.

This rearrangement joins TRBV10-1 to TRBJ1-2; weak D call: TRBD1 (5 bases). Germline V gives CDR1 WNHNN, CDR2 SYGVQD (reference sequence). Trimming pared 10 bases from V and 7 bases from J, leaving 22 bases between. The CDR3 has 14 residues. The CDR3 is CATTRDSNRSGYTF. The DNA for the CDR3 is TGCGCCACCACGCGCGATTCCAACAGGTCTGGCTACACCTTC.

Concerning this clone: Other DNA sequences in this sample translate to the same CDR3. V usage is TRBV12-3 or TRBV12-4 and J usage is TRBJ2-2; possible D gene TRBD1, 5 bases. This CDR3 is built from 13 residues. V dropped 3 bases and J dropped 6 bases, with 8 bases sitting between them. The CDR3 DNA sequence: TGTGCCAGCAGTTTTTGGGGCCCCGGGGAGCTGTTTTTT. This gives the protein CASSFWGPGELFF.

This chain uses TRBV7-9 with TRBJ2-6, with 9 nucleotides matching TRBD1. This CDR3 comprises 16 residues. CDR1 SEHNR and CDR2 FQNEAQ come from the germline V gene (reference sequence). J lost 4 bases, V lost 3 bases, and 4 bases had no gene match. This chain's CDR3 is CASSFYRGLGANVLTF. CDR3 nucleotide sequence: TGTGCCAGCAGCTTCTACAGGGGGCTGGGGGCCAACGTCCTGACTTTC.

The rearrangement joins TRBV6-5 to TRBJ1-2; possible D gene TRBD1, 5 bases. Trimming removed 2 bases at V and 5 bases at J, with 15 bases between. Germline assignment: CDR1 MNHEY and CDR2 SVGAGI. The CDR3 extends over 15 amino acids. The CDR3 region is CASSYDGAGLYGYTF. The CDR3 DNA follows: TGTGCCAGCAGTTACGATGGGGCGGGACTGTATGGCTACACCTTC.

This chain connects TRBV5-1 to TRBJ1-1, with TRBD1 as a possible D gene (6 bases). Germline loops: CDR1 SGHRS, CDR2 YFSETQ. This CDR3 has 14 amino acids. Trimming pared 3 bases from V and 1 base from J, leaving 10 bases between. The CDR3 DNA sequence: TGCGCCAGCAGCTCAGGGGATGAGAACACTGAAGCTTTCTTT. Amino acid sequence: CASSSGDENTEAFF.

In the case of this clone: This sample also contains other DNA sequences that code for the same CDR3. The V call is TRBV7-3, the J call TRBJ2-2; a weak D match, TRBD2 (5 bases). The CDR3 spans 14 residues. Germline V gene data show CDR1 as SGHTA and CDR2 as FQGTGA. V lost 5 bases and J 1 base, leaving 8 bases between the germline ends. CDR3 sequence: CASSPGLNTGELFF. In nucleotides, the CDR3 is TGTGCCAGCAGCCCCGGACTGAACACCGGGGAGCTGTTTTTT.

The rearrangement joins TRBV28 to TRBJ1-6, with TRBD1 matching over 9 bases. With 6 bases clipped from V and 7 bases from J, the junction kept 10 bases outside the gene matches. The CDR3 extends over 16 amino acids. Germline V gene lookup returns CDR1 MDHEN and CDR2 SYDVKM. The CDR3 spells CASRKNRDRVNSPLHF. The CDR3 DNA is TGTGCCAGCAGGAAAAACCGGGACAGGGTAAATTCACCCCTCCACTTT.

The genes are TRBV5-1 and TRBJ2-2; the match to TRBD2 covers 11 bases. The CDR3 loop spans 16 amino acids. J lost 1 base, V lost 3 bases, and 2 bases had no gene match. CDR1 is SGHRS, CDR2 YFSETQ, per germline. The DNA for the CDR3 is TGCGCCAGCAGCTCCGGACTAGCGGGGAACACCGGGGAGCTGTTTTTT. Amino acid sequence: CASSSGLAGNTGELFF.

A word on this clone: One junction end disagrees with the germline gene, perhaps due to a read error. The CDR3 DNA reads TGCGCCAGCACTCAACAGGGTACGGGCAATCAGCCCCAGCATTTT. It specifies CASTQQGTGNQPQHF. The chain combines TRBV23-1 with TRBJ1-5; TRBD1 is a possible D gene (6 bases). TRBV23-1 is given ORF status, its function remaining uncertain. The length of the CDR3 is 15 residues.

This clone was observed a handful of times. V and J are TRBV5-5 and TRBJ1-1; no firm D call. The CDR3 has 13 residues. Trimming cost V 1 base and J 5 bases, with 9 bases left between them. CDR1 is SGHKS and CDR2 is YYEKEE in the germline V gene (reference sequence). The CDR3 nucleotides are TGTGCCAGCAGCTTGATCGAGGAGACTGAAGCTTTCTTT. Translating it yields CASSLIEETEAFF.

J is TRBJ2-1 and V is TRBV11-2, with TRBD2 matching 15 bases. The germline CDR1 and CDR2 sequences are SGHAT and FQNNGV. The CDR3 consists of 17 residues. V was pared by 5 bases and J by 7 bases, with 9 bases of the junction left unmatched. The CDR3 DNA reads TGTGCCAGCAGCCTCTCGAGGACTAGCGGGGGGGGGAATGAGCAGTTCTTC. This sequence encodes CASSLSRTSGGGNEQFF.

The chain couples TRBV7-2 to TRBJ2-3; D possibly corresponds to TRBD2 (6 bases). The CDR3 consists of 15 residues. In germline, CDR1 is SGHTA, CDR2 FQGNSA. The V and J ends lost 2 bases and 2 bases respectively, with 11 bases between them. The DNA of the CDR3 is TGTGCCAGCAGCTTATGGGGGGAGTACACAGATACGCAGTATTTT. Its translation is CASSLWGEYTDTQYF.

J is TRBJ1-2 and V is TRBV29-1, with 7 bases fitting TRBD1. The CDR3 totals 16 residues. V shed 2 bases, J shed 1 base, and the junction held 10 bases outside the gene matches. Germline CDR1 and CDR2: SQVTM and ANQGSEA. The CDR3 loop reads CSVENKAGGGNYGYTF. DNA of the CDR3: TGCAGCGTTGAAAATAAGGCAGGGGGAGGTAACTATGGCTACACCTTC.

The rearrangement links TRBV24-1 to TRBJ2-5; no reliable D call. The CDR3 runs to 12 residues. V was pared by 3 bases and J by 3 bases, with 4 bases between. CDR1 KGHDR and CDR2 SFDVKD come from the germline V gene. The CDR3 DNA reads as TGTGCCACCAGTGATCGCGAAGAGACCCAGTACTTC. Its protein is CATSDREETQYF.

This clone came up once. The rearrangement joins TRBV5-1 to TRBJ2-7; 9 bases map to TRBD2. The germline CDR1 and CDR2 sequences are SGHRS and YFSETQ. This CDR3 spans 17 amino acids. J lost 0 bases, V lost 0 bases, and 7 bases had no gene match. CDR3 region: CASSLGLTSGSSYEQYV. Here the CDR3 DNA reads TGCGCCAGCAGCTTGGGTCTGACTAGCGGCAGCTCCTACGAGCAGTACGTC.

The J gene is TRBJ2-7, the V gene TRBV9, with 12 nucleotides matching TRBD2. CDR3 size: 16 residues. The germline CDR1 and CDR2 sequences are SGDLS and YYNGEE. V trimming: 0 bases; J trimming: 4 bases; junction bases outside the gene matches: 5. In DNA form, the CDR3 reads TGTGCCAGCAGCGTAGGGCTAGCGGGGGGGCCTTACGAGCAGTACTTC. This encodes CASSVGLAGGPYEQYF.